The 14 T cell receptor beta chains below all came from one sample that was sequenced in a study of graft-versus-host responses after intestinal transplantation. Profiling relied on immunoSEQ multiplex PCR, and the TCRdb table lists in-frame clones only, not all of them. This table holds approximately 20,000 clones, 70% to 80% found once. Lamina propria and intraepithelial lymphocytes were released by processing graft tissue. The sequencing here drew on ileum tissue, taken 12 days after intestinal transplant. Receptor source: a human patient who received an intestinal transplant, so some T cells may come from the graft donor.

This clone was seen a few times. The chain links TRBV9 to TRBJ1-1; weak D call: TRBD1 (5 bases). The CDR3 has 14 residues. V was trimmed by 0 bases and J by 0 bases, leaving 6 bases between them. Germline CDR1 and CDR2: SGDLS and YYNGEE. CDR3 coding DNA: TGTGCCAGCAGCGTAGCGGGGGTGAACACTGAAGCTTTCTTT. Translating it yields CASSVAGVNTEAFF. The whole variable domain, filled in from reference TRBV9 and TRBJ1-1, reads DSGVTQTPKHLITATGQRVTLRCSPRSGDLSVYWYQQSLDQGLQFLIQYYNGEERAKGNILERFSAQQFPDLHSELNLSSLELGDSALYFCASSVAGVNTEAFFGQGTRLTVV.

Only a few counts were recorded for this clone. This chain connects TRBV11-3 to TRBJ2-3; no firm D call. The CDR3 sequence is 14 residues long. The ends were cut back, 5 bases at V and 2 bases at J, with 11 bases in the middle. In germline, CDR1 is SGHNT, CDR2 YENEEA. This chain's CDR3 is CASSPTPSTDTQYF. The CDR3 coding sequence is TGTGCCAGCAGCCCGACACCTTCCACAGATACGCAGTATTTT.

V and J are TRBV6-4 and TRBJ2-7, with 11 bases matching TRBD2. The CDR3 totals 14 residues. The junction had 6 bases not matched to a gene; V was cut back by 8 bases and J by 3 bases. Germline CDR1 reads MRHNA; CDR2 reads SNTAGT. This CDR3 reads CASLAGGPLYEQYF. The CDR3 nucleotides read TGTGCCAGCTTAGCGGGAGGGCCCCTCTACGAGCAGTACTTC.

The chain has TRBV6-5 and TRBJ2-1; 10 positions agree with TRBD2. After removal of 7 bases from V and 10 bases from J, the junction contained 10 bases not matched to a gene. Germline V lookup: CDR1 MNHEY, CDR2 SVGAGI. The CDR3 extends over 14 amino acids. DNA of the CDR3: TGTGCCAGCACCCCGCTAGCGGGGGATCACGAGCAGTTCTTC. As protein: CASTPLAGDHEQFF.

The chain employs TRBV10-3 and TRBJ2-7, with 8 positions matching TRBD1. V lost 3 bases and J lost 2; bases outside the gene matches: 9. Per germline, CDR1 ENHRY and CDR2 SYGVKD. The CDR3 spans 16 residues. The CDR3 region has the DNA TGTGCCATCAGTGACCCGACAGGGGTGACCACCTACGAGCAGTACTTC. Its protein is CAISDPTGVTTYEQYF.

This chain uses TRBV2 with TRBJ1-4; TRBD1 might be the D (6 bases). This CDR3 has 15 amino acids. V was cut by 11 bases and J by 0 bases, with 16 bases left in between. Germline assignment: CDR1 SNHLY and CDR2 FYNNEI. The DNA of the CDR3 is TGTGCCGGGGGAGCGGGACACGCAACTAATGAAAAACTGTTTTTT. It encodes CAGGAGHATNEKLFF.

CDR3 DNA sequence: TGCGCCAGCACTGGCGGGGGACACACAGATACGCAGTATTTT. This translates into CASTGGGHTDTQYF. The chain has TRBV5-1 and TRBJ2-3; D is perhaps TRBD2 (7 bases). The CDR3 loop spans 14 amino acids. Germline assignment: CDR1 SGHRS and CDR2 YFSETQ. V was shortened by 6 bases and J by 2 bases, with 13 bases between the two germline ends.

The gene calls are TRBV18 and TRBJ1-2; D possibly corresponds to TRBD1 (6 bases). Looked up from germline, CDR1 is KGHSH and CDR2 is LQKENI. V dropped 3 bases and J dropped 4 bases, with 12 bases sitting between them. The CDR3 spans 14 residues. In DNA form, the CDR3 reads TGTGCCAGCTCACCGCGGACAGAGGCCTATGGCTACACCTTC. Protein product: CASSPRTEAYGYTF.

This clone has only one observation. The chain has TRBV7-2 and TRBJ2-2; TRBD1 might be the D (7 bases). The V end lost 3 bases, the J end lost 8 bases, and 16 bases lay between the germline ends. The CDR3 is made up of 15 amino acids. Germline loops: CDR1 SGHTA, CDR2 FQGNSA. CDR3 DNA sequence: TGTGCCAGCAGCTTGATAGGGGGCGGGATTGGGGAGCTGTTTTTT. Protein: CASSLIGGGIGELFF.

J is TRBJ1-4 and V is TRBV6-6, with D maybe TRBD1 (6 bases). CDR1 and CDR2 from the germline V gene are MNHNY and SVGAGI (reference sequence). The CDR3 spans 16 residues. Trimming shortened V by 4 bases and J by 7 bases, and 19 bases separated the two germline ends. For the CDR3, the DNA is TGTGCCAGCAGTTCCCTTTACGGGGGGCTTGGTGAAAAACTGTTTTTT. Its translation: CASSSLYGGLGEKLFF.

This clone has only a few counts. The CDR3 here is CASSLRVVSGSWMGETQYF. The CDR3 DNA reads TGTGCCAGCAGCTTGAGGGTAGTCAGCGGGAGTTGGATGGGAGAGACCCAGTACTTC. The rearrangement uses TRBV5-6 and TRBJ2-5, with 8 bases aligning to TRBD2. Germline loops: CDR1 SGHDT, CDR2 YYEEEE. The CDR3 is 19 residues long. The V segment lost 1 base and the J segment 4 bases; nucleotides outside the gene matches: 18. Together with reference TRBV5-6 and TRBJ2-5, the CDR3 gives the full variable domain: DAGVTQSPTHLIKTRGQQVTLRCSPKSGHDTVSWYQQALGQGPQFIFQYYEEEERQRGNFPDRFSGHQFPNYSSELNVNALLLGDSALYLCASSLRVVSGSWMGETQYFGPGTRLLVL.

The J gene is TRBJ2-5, the V gene TRBV4-1; D might be TRBD2 (6 bases). The CDR3 covers 13 residues. Germline loops: CDR1 MGHRA, CDR2 YSYEKL. The V end lost 4 bases, the J end lost 5 bases, and 11 bases lay between the germline ends. DNA for the CDR3: TGCGCCAGCAGCCTCAGACTAGTGGAGACCCAGTACTTC. Its protein is CASSLRLVETQYF.

The rearrangement uses TRBV5-4 and TRBJ2-3; TRBD2 agrees at 7 bases. Germline V gene data show CDR1 as SGHNT and CDR2 as YYREEE (reference sequence). The CDR3 length is 12 residues. V trimming: 5 bases; J trimming: 4 bases; junction bases outside the gene matches: 1. The CDR3 region has the DNA TGTGCCAGCAGGGGGGGGGCAGATACGCAGTATTTT. This sequence encodes CASRGGADTQYF.

V gene TRBV18 combines with J gene TRBJ1-1, with no clear D. The CDR3 has 14 amino acids. V shed 8 bases and J shed 3 bases, with 16 bases lying between them. CDR1 is KGHSH and CDR2 is LQKENI in the germline V gene. The CDR3: CASARGRTYTEAFF. In nucleotides, the CDR3 is TGTGCCAGCGCCCGCGGGCGGACCTACACTGAAGCTTTCTTT.